The rows below give T cell receptor beta chains drawn from one sample of a study of cytomegalovirus exposure and HLA in healthy donors. Data came from immunoSEQ multiplex PCR; TCRdb stores just in-frame clones and leaves some out. The profile shows about 160,000 clones, roughly 77% of them singletons. Sequences were obtained from PBMCs. The receptors derive from a young woman in good health and CMV-seronegative. Each CDR3 is given with its conserved first and last residue. The order of the fields is CDR3 DNA, CDR3 protein, clone size, V gene, D gene, J gene. The D gene is left open where the match is weak. Not every row has a clone size; where given, it reads once, few, many or a size class.

CDR3 DNA: TGCGCCAGCAGAAACCTTCTATACAATGAGCAGTTCTTC; CDR3 protein: CASRNLLYNEQFF; clone size: -; V gene: TRBV4-1; D gene: -; J gene: TRBJ2-1
CDR3 DNA: TGTGCCAGTAGTCCCGGGTCGGGAGGAAACACCATATATTTT; CDR3 protein: CASSPGSGGNTIYF; clone size: -; V gene: TRBV19; D gene: -; J gene: TRBJ1-3
CDR3 DNA: TGTGCCAGCAGTGAAGGGAAAGAGGATTTAGCCAAAAACATTCAGTACTTC; CDR3 protein: CASSEGKEDLAKNIQYF; clone size: few; V gene: TRBV6-1; D gene: -; J gene: TRBJ2-4
CDR3 DNA: TGCGCCCCCGGGCGCAGGGGGCTGTATGGCTACACCTTC; CDR3 protein: CAPGRRGLYGYTF; clone size: -; V gene: TRBV10-2; D gene: TRBD1; J gene: TRBJ1-2
CDR3 DNA: TGTGCCAGCGGTAGCGGGGTCTGTTGCGAGCAGTACTTC; CDR3 protein: CASGSGVCCEQYF; clone size: -; V gene: TRBV6-7; D gene: TRBD2; J gene: TRBJ2-7
CDR3 DNA: TGTGCCAGCAGCCCCGCGGGCGATGAGCAGTTCTTC; CDR3 protein: CASSPAGDEQFF; clone size: -; V gene: TRBV6-1; D gene: -; J gene: TRBJ2-1
CDR3 DNA: TGTGCCAGCAGGGCGGGGGGCCGTTCCGATACGCAGTATTTT; CDR3 protein: CASRAGGRSDTQYF; clone size: -; V gene: TRBV27; D gene: TRBD2; J gene: TRBJ2-3
CDR3 DNA: TGCAGTGCTAGAGATAACAGAGAGCAGTACTTC; CDR3 protein: CSARDNREQYF; clone size: -; V gene: TRBV20-1; D gene: -; J gene: TRBJ2-7
CDR3 DNA: TGTGCCAGCAGCCTAGGTGTTCGTGCAGAACACGAAAAGCTGTTTTTT; CDR3 protein: CASSLGVRAEHEKLFF; clone size: once; V gene: TRBV7-2; D gene: -; J gene: TRBJ1-4
CDR3 DNA: TGTGCCAGCAGCGGAATCGGCTACGAGCAGTACTTC; CDR3 protein: CASSGIGYEQYF; clone size: -; V gene: TRBV9; D gene: -; J gene: TRBJ2-7
CDR3 DNA: TGTGCCAGCAGCTTGGGCCTAGGACAGGGGGGCGCCGGGGAGCTGTTTTTT; CDR3 protein: CASSLGLGQGGAGELFF; clone size: -; V gene: TRBV5-4; D gene: TRBD1; J gene: TRBJ2-2
CDR3 DNA: TGCGCCAGCAGTTTTGACACCCACACTGAAGCTTTCTTT; CDR3 protein: CASSFDTHTEAFF; clone size: few; V gene: TRBV10-1; D gene: -; J gene: TRBJ1-1
CDR3 DNA: TGTGCCAGCAGAGCCCCGCGGGACGTAAATTCACCCCTCCACTTT; CDR3 protein: CASRAPRDVNSPLHF; clone size: -; V gene: TRBV2; D gene: -; J gene: TRBJ1-6
CDR3 DNA: TGTGCCAGCAGCGTAGGAACGGGCCCACGGGGTGAAAAACTGTTTTTT; CDR3 protein: CASSVGTGPRGEKLFF; clone size: -; V gene: TRBV9; D gene: -; J gene: TRBJ1-4
CDR3 DNA: TGTGCCAGCAGCTTAGGCGGCCTGCACTACAATGAGCAGTTCTTC; CDR3 protein: CASSLGGLHYNEQFF; clone size: -; V gene: TRBV7-2; D gene: -; J gene: TRBJ2-1
CDR3 DNA: TGTGCCAGCTCAGAGGCCTCAGCGGCGGGTGAAGCTTTCTTT; CDR3 protein: CASSEASAAGEAFF; clone size: -; V gene: TRBV18; D gene: -; J gene: TRBJ1-1
CDR3 DNA: TGTGCCAGCACTCGGGATTTATATAGCAATCAGCCCCAGCATTTT; CDR3 protein: CASTRDLYSNQPQHF; clone size: -; V gene: TRBV19; D gene: -; J gene: TRBJ1-5
CDR3 DNA: TGTGCCAGCAGTGAAGGACTGGGACAGGTTCCCTATGGCTACACCTTC; CDR3 protein: CASSEGLGQVPYGYTF; clone size: -; V gene: TRBV6-1; D gene: TRBD1; J gene: TRBJ1-2
CDR3 DNA: TGTGCCATCAGTGACCCATCAGGGGAGTCCTACGAGCAGTACTTC; CDR3 protein: CAISDPSGESYEQYF; clone size: -; V gene: TRBV10-3; D gene: -; J gene: TRBJ2-7
CDR3 DNA: TGTGCCTGGAGTCCTCGGACAGGGGAAAGAGGCACTGAAGCTTTCTTT; CDR3 protein: CAWSPRTGERGTEAFF; clone size: -; V gene: TRBV30; D gene: TRBD1; J gene: TRBJ1-1
CDR3 DNA: TGTGCCAGTAGTATATCGCGGCGCACAGATACGCAGTATTTT; CDR3 protein: CASSISRRTDTQYF; clone size: -; V gene: TRBV19; D gene: -; J gene: TRBJ2-3
CDR3 DNA: TGTGCCAGTAGTATTCTTAGACAGGGGTCCACTGAAGCTTTCTTT; CDR3 protein: CASSILRQGSTEAFF; clone size: -; V gene: TRBV19; D gene: TRBD1; J gene: TRBJ1-1
CDR3 DNA: TGCGCCAGCAGGAGGGACAGGGGAAACAATGAGCAGTTCTTC; CDR3 protein: CASRRDRGNNEQFF; clone size: -; V gene: TRBV10-2; D gene: TRBD1; J gene: TRBJ2-1
CDR3 DNA: TGTGCCAGCAGCTCTCCGGGACAGGGGGAGGGCGAGCAGTACTTC; CDR3 protein: CASSSPGQGEGEQYF; clone size: once; V gene: TRBV5-4; D gene: TRBD1; J gene: TRBJ2-7
CDR3 DNA: TGTGCCAGCAGGCTTGGGGGCGCTGGTGGCTACACCTTC; CDR3 protein: CASRLGGAGGYTF; clone size: -; V gene: TRBV14; D gene: -; J gene: TRBJ1-2
CDR3 DNA: TGCGCCAGCAGAGAACAGGGAGATCAGCCCCAGCATTTT; CDR3 protein: CASREQGDQPQHF; clone size: -; V gene: TRBV5-1; D gene: -; J gene: TRBJ1-5
CDR3 DNA: TGCGCCAGCAGCCGCGGACAGGACCAAGAGACCCAGTACTTC; CDR3 protein: CASSRGQDQETQYF; clone size: -; V gene: TRBV4-1; D gene: TRBD1; J gene: TRBJ2-5
CDR3 DNA: TGCGCCAGCAGCCCCCTCCTAGCGGGGGGAGCAGATACGCAGTATTTT; CDR3 protein: CASSPLLAGGADTQYF; clone size: -; V gene: TRBV5-1; D gene: TRBD2; J gene: TRBJ2-3
CDR3 DNA: TGTGCCGGCAGGAGGAACCGGGACACCGCAAGAGGCACCTTC; CDR3 protein: CAGRRNRDTARGTF; clone size: -; V gene: TRBV27; D gene: -; J gene: TRBJ1-2
CDR3 DNA: TGTGCCAGCAGACAGGGTTTTGAAGCTTTCTTT; CDR3 protein: CASRQGFEAFF; clone size: -; V gene: TRBV6-1; D gene: -; J gene: TRBJ1-1
CDR3 DNA: TGTGCCAGCAGCTTCGGCGGTACGGGTTATGGCTACACCTTC; CDR3 protein: CASSFGGTGYGYTF; clone size: -; V gene: TRBV14; D gene: -; J gene: TRBJ1-2
CDR3 DNA: TGCGCCAGCAGCTCTGAGACAGGGGGATTTCCCTATGGCTACACCTTC; CDR3 protein: CASSSETGGFPYGYTF; clone size: -; V gene: TRBV5-1; D gene: TRBD1; J gene: TRBJ1-2
CDR3 DNA: TGTGCCAGCAGCTTGGCAGGGGGGAACACCGGGGAGCTGTTTTTT; CDR3 protein: CASSLAGGNTGELFF; clone size: few; V gene: TRBV5-4; D gene: TRBD1; J gene: TRBJ2-2
CDR3 DNA: TGCGCCAGCAGCTTCCTTTCGGTCCCCACCGGGGAGCTGTTTTTT; CDR3 protein: CASSFLSVPTGELFF; clone size: once; V gene: TRBV5-1; D gene: -; J gene: TRBJ2-2
CDR3 DNA: TGCGCCAGCAGCTTGGGCGGGGTAGGCTCACCCCTCCACTTT; CDR3 protein: CASSLGGVGSPLHF; clone size: -; V gene: TRBV5-1; D gene: -; J gene: TRBJ1-6
CDR3 DNA: TGTGCCAGCAGATACAATTTAGCGGGAGCGGAGCAGTTCTTC; CDR3 protein: CASRYNLAGAEQFF; clone size: once; V gene: TRBV6-5; D gene: TRBD2; J gene: TRBJ2-1
CDR3 DNA: TGTGCCAGCAGCGTAGACGGCTCTGGGGCCAACGTCCTGACTTTC; CDR3 protein: CASSVDGSGANVLTF; clone size: -; V gene: TRBV9; D gene: -; J gene: TRBJ2-6
CDR3 DNA: TGTGCCAGCAGCCTCCCCCTCGGGAGAGGATGGAACATTCAGTACTTC; CDR3 protein: CASSLPLGRGWNIQYF; clone size: -; V gene: TRBV7-2; D gene: -; J gene: TRBJ2-4
CDR3 DNA: TGTGCCAGCAGCTTGGGGCTAGCGGGCCGCACAGATACGCAGTATTTT; CDR3 protein: CASSLGLAGRTDTQYF; clone size: -; V gene: TRBV5-8; D gene: TRBD2; J gene: TRBJ2-3
CDR3 DNA: TGTGCCAGCAGCAGGGGGACAGGACCTTTGCCCGGGGAGCTGTTTTTT; CDR3 protein: CASSRGTGPLPGELFF; clone size: -; V gene: TRBV7-6; D gene: TRBD1; J gene: TRBJ2-2
CDR3 DNA: TGTGCCAGCAGGACAGGGGGGGATAATGAAAAACTGTTTTTT; CDR3 protein: CASRTGGDNEKLFF; clone size: -; V gene: TRBV6-1; D gene: TRBD1; J gene: TRBJ1-4
CDR3 DNA: TGTGCCAGCAGCGGTTGGGACAGGGAGGGGACTGAAGCTTTCTTT; CDR3 protein: CASSGWDREGTEAFF; clone size: -; V gene: TRBV7-9; D gene: TRBD1; J gene: TRBJ1-1
CDR3 DNA: TGTGCCAGCAGCGATGACAGAGGAAATCAGCCCCAGCATTTT; CDR3 protein: CASSDDRGNQPQHF; clone size: -; V gene: TRBV2; D gene: -; J gene: TRBJ1-5
CDR3 DNA: TGCGCCAGCAGCTCAGGGGTTGGTGAGCAGTTCTTC; CDR3 protein: CASSSGVGEQFF; clone size: -; V gene: TRBV5-1; D gene: -; J gene: TRBJ2-1
CDR3 DNA: TGTGCCAGCAGCGAAACGGCACATACAGGCGACCAAGAGACCCAGTACTTC; CDR3 protein: CASSETAHTGDQETQYF; clone size: -; V gene: TRBV7-8; D gene: -; J gene: TRBJ2-5
CDR3 DNA: TGTGCCAGCAGTGAAGGGACAGGGCTATACTACGAGCAGTACTTC; CDR3 protein: CASSEGTGLYYEQYF; clone size: once; V gene: TRBV6-1; D gene: TRBD1; J gene: TRBJ2-7
CDR3 DNA: TGTGCCAGCTCACCAGGGGCAGGCGGGACAGAGACCCAGTACTTC; CDR3 protein: CASSPGAGGTETQYF; clone size: -; V gene: TRBV18; D gene: -; J gene: TRBJ2-5